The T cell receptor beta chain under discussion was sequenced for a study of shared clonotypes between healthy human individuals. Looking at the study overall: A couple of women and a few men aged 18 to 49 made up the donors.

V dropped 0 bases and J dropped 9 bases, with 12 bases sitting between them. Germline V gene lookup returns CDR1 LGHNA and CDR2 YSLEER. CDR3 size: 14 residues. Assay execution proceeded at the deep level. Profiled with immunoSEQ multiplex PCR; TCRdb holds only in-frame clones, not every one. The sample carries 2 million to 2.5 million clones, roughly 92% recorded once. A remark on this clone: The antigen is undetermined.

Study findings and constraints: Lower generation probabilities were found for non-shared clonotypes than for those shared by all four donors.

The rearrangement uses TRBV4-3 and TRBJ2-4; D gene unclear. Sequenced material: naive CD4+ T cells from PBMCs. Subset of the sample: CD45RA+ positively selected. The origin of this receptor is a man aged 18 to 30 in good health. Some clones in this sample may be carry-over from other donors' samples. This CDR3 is CASSQDRGLGIQYF. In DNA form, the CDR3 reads TGCGCCAGCAGCCAAGATCGTGGGTTGGGCATTCAGTACTTC.